The subject of this entry is one TCR beta chain. The antigen is undetermined. This entry comes from a study of glioma-infiltrating T cells after dendritic cell vaccination. Study conclusions and caveats: Higher pretreatment TIL content predicted longer progression-free time and survival. Complete blood and tumor specimen sets were limited to few patients.

Amplification used 60 V beta primers and 13 J beta primers. This table comes from immunoSEQ multiplex PCR, and its TCRdb copy is limited to in-frame clones, with some not included. In the table there are about 82,000 clones, approximately 90% of which are singletons. Trimming took 4 bases from V and 3 from J, leaving 14 bases between them. Germline CDR1 MNHNY, CDR2 SVGAGI (reference sequence). CDR3 length: 15 residues. This clonotype originated in a human donor with glioblastoma. Sequencing used blood, obtained before dendritic cell vaccination. The chain employs TRBV6-6 and TRBJ2-3; a weak D match, TRBD1 (6 bases). CDR3 bases: TGTGCCAGCAGTTTACAGGATAGGGGGACAGATACGCAGTATTTT. The encoded protein is CASSLQDRGTDTQYF.